These 23 T cell receptor beta chains share one sample of origin, sequenced in a study of cytomegalovirus exposure and HLA in healthy donors. Use of 60 Vbeta and 13 Jbeta primers characterized the PCR. Data came from immunoSEQ multiplex PCR; TCRdb stores just in-frame clones and leaves some out. The sample has about 160,000 clones, 60% to 80% seen once. The sample taken for sequencing was PBMCs. These receptors were collected from a man in his fifties or sixties in good health and CMV-seronegative.

The chain combines TRBV6-4 with TRBJ2-1; 8 nucleotides line up with TRBD2. Trimming cost V 3 bases and J 3 bases; bases outside gene matches: 4. CDR1 and CDR2 (germline): MRHNA, SNTAGT. The CDR3 has 15 residues. CDR3 sequence reads: CASSDTGGGYNEQFF. CDR3 nucleotides: TGTGCCAGCAGTGATACGGGGGGGGGCTACAATGAGCAGTTCTTC.

This clone is large in the sample. The chain has TRBV19 and TRBJ2-7, with a weak D call TRBD1 (7 bases). The CDR3 runs 15 residues. Germline CDR1 LNHDA, CDR2 SQIVND (reference sequence). Trimming removed 4 bases at V and 11 bases at J, with 24 bases between. This chain's CDR3 is CASSSGTVDIPLKYF. The DNA for the CDR3 is TGTGCCAGTAGTAGCGGGACAGTTGATATCCCGTTGAAGTACTTC.

The V gene is TRBV28, the J gene TRBJ2-1, with 7 bases that match TRBD2. Trimming removed 2 bases from V and 4 bases from J; junction bases left unmatched: 8. This CDR3 comprises 16 residues. The V gene's germline CDR1 is MDHEN and CDR2 SYDVKM. CDR3 in amino acids: CASSLGGLGPYNEQFF. For the CDR3, the DNA is TGTGCCAGCAGTTTAGGTGGACTAGGACCTTACAATGAGCAGTTCTTC.

The chain recombines TRBV7-9 with TRBJ2-3; perhaps TRBD1 as D (5 bases). Germline V lookup: CDR1 SEHNR, CDR2 FQNEAQ (reference sequence). CDR3 length equals 15 residues. The V gene lost 3 bases and the J gene lost 0 bases, with 10 bases spanning the gap. Here the CDR3 reads CASSFDSPSTDTQYF. CDR3 in DNA: TGTGCCAGCAGCTTCGACAGCCCTAGCACAGATACGCAGTATTTT.

J is TRBJ1-4 and V is TRBV19, with 9 bases aligning to TRBD1. Losses at the gene ends were 7 bases for V and 0 bases for J; bases not matched to a gene: 9. There are 17 residues in the CDR3. Germline V gene data show CDR1 as LNHDA and CDR2 as SQIVND (reference sequence). The CDR3 DNA sequence: TGTGCCAGTATGGACAGGGGAGGAAGTTCAACTAATGAAAAACTGTTTTTT. It translates to CASMDRGGSSTNEKLFF.

This clone appeared a few times. V and J are TRBV29-1 and TRBJ2-7, with 11 bases aligning to TRBD1. J lost 3 bases, V lost 8 bases, and 3 bases had no gene match. Germline CDR1 SQVTM, CDR2 ANQGSEA. This CDR3 is 12 amino acids long. The CDR3 DNA reads as TGCAGCACGGGACAGGGGGACTACGAGCAGTACTTC. Protein product: CSTGQGDYEQYF.

V is TRBV6-5 and J is TRBJ2-1; D not certain. Per germline, CDR1 MNHEY and CDR2 SVGAGI. V lost 3 bases and J lost 8, with 5 bases in between. The CDR3 contains 11 residues. Here the CDR3 DNA reads TGTGCCAGCAGTTATCATGATGAGCAGTTCTTC. As protein: CASSYHDEQFF.

This chain joins TRBV4-3 and TRBJ2-4; D is unresolved. Germline CDR1 LGHNA, CDR2 YSLEER. The V end lost 0 bases, the J end lost 0 bases, and 9 bases lay between the germline ends. This CDR3 contains 16 residues. Here the CDR3 reads CASSQDTRLAKNIQYF. CDR3 bases: TGCGCCAGCAGCCAAGATACGAGGCTAGCCAAAAACATTCAGTACTTC.

The chain uses TRBV29-1 and TRBJ2-3; 11 nucleotides agree with TRBD2. CDR3 size: 16 residues. Per germline, CDR1 SQVTM and CDR2 ANQGSEA. The trim removed 7 bases at V and 2 bases at J, leaving 11 bases unmatched. The DNA for the CDR3 is TGCAGCGCCCCTGTAGGGACTAGCGGATACACAGATACGCAGTATTTT. The encoded protein is CSAPVGTSGYTDTQYF.

In its sample, this clone was seen a few times. CDR3 protein: CASSKPAGGLYNEQFF. The CDR3 coding sequence is TGTGCCAGCAGCAAACCGGCAGGGGGGCTCTACAATGAGCAGTTCTTC. The chain recombines TRBV21-1 with TRBJ2-1; the table's D call TRBD1 went unverified against the DNA. TRBV21-1 is tagged as a pseudogene. The CDR3 extends over 16 amino acids.

The chain employs TRBV28 and TRBJ2-2, with D possibly matching TRBD2 (6 bases). The CDR3 loop spans 15 amino acids. From germline, CDR1 is MDHEN and CDR2 SYDVKM. V was trimmed by 5 bases and J by 6 bases, leaving 16 bases between them. CDR3 nucleotides: TGTGCCAGCAGTAAGGACCCCGCGGGGCCCGGGGAGCTGTTTTTT. Translation gives CASSKDPAGPGELFF.

This clone was detected a few times. The chain combines TRBV6-1 with TRBJ2-7; 9 positions match TRBD1. This CDR3 spans 15 amino acids. J lost 4 bases, V lost 0 bases, and 4 bases had no gene match. Germline CDR1 MNHNS, CDR2 SASEGT. The CDR3 sequence: CASSEAPGQGYEQYF. CDR3 sequence (DNA): TGTGCCAGCAGTGAAGCCCCGGGACAGGGATACGAGCAGTACTTC.

This clone was recorded once. This chain uses TRBV10-3 with TRBJ1-2; 12 positions agree with TRBD1. Trimming took 7 bases from V and 8 from J; bases not matched to a gene: 8. Germline loops: CDR1 ENHRY, CDR2 SYGVKD. CDR3 size: 14 residues. The CDR3 DNA follows: TGTGCCATCACTGCGGGACAGGGGGCGCAAGGCTACACCTTC. This sequence encodes CAITAGQGAQGYTF.

V usage is TRBV19 and J usage is TRBJ2-7, with 16 bases that match TRBD2. Germline trimming cut 3 bases from V and 7 bases from J; bases unmatched to any gene: 6. Germline lookup yields CDR1 LNHDA and CDR2 SQIVND (reference sequence). The CDR3 runs to 16 residues. CDR3 amino acids: CASSMGLAGGPGEQYF. The CDR3, as DNA: TGTGCCAGTAGTATGGGACTAGCGGGAGGGCCGGGGGAGCAGTACTTC.

This clone was seen more than once but under ten times. The rearrangement links TRBV7-2 to TRBJ2-7; TRBD1 aligns across 7 bases. The V and J ends lost 2 bases and 3 bases, in that order; junction bases with no gene match: 4. CDR1 is SGHTA, CDR2 FQGNSA, per germline. CDR3 length equals 14 residues. For the CDR3, the DNA is TGTGCCAGCAGCTTATACAGGGGCCTCTACGAGCAGTACTTC. Translated: CASSLYRGLYEQYF.

This chain connects TRBV5-1 to TRBJ2-3, with D possibly TRBD1 on 5 matching bases. The V gene lost 4 bases and the J gene lost 6 bases, with 21 bases spanning the gap. The CDR3 has 16 residues. Germline CDR1 is SGHRS and CDR2 is YFSETQ. CDR3 sequence: CASSPQGGQAGDTQYF. The CDR3, as DNA: TGCGCCAGCAGCCCTCAGGGTGGGCAGGCAGGGGATACGCAGTATTTT.

In nucleotides, the CDR3 is TGTGCCAGCAGTGATACTAGCGGCTACGAGCAGTACTTC. This sequence encodes CASSDTSGYEQYF. The chain has TRBV6-1 and TRBJ2-7, with TRBD2 identical over 8 bases. Germline assignment: CDR1 MNHNS and CDR2 SASEGT. The J segment lost 3 bases and the V segment lost 3 bases, leaving 1 base of the junction unmatched. The CDR3 sequence is 13 residues long.

This clone came up once. V usage is TRBV9 and J usage is TRBJ2-3; no reliable D call. The V gene's germline CDR1 is SGDLS and CDR2 YYNGEE. The CDR3 extends over 13 amino acids. V was pared by 5 bases and J by 0 bases, with 7 bases between. This CDR3 is CASRKTSTDTQYF. The CDR3 nucleotides are TGTGCCAGCAGAAAAACTAGCACAGATACGCAGTATTTT.

V usage is TRBV29-1 and J usage is TRBJ2-7; the match to TRBD1 covers 7 bases. CDR3 size: 16 residues. CDR1 and CDR2 (germline): SQVTM, ANQGSEA. Trimming cost V 7 bases and J 1 base; bases outside gene matches: 16. The CDR3 here is CSAVWAGRGISYEQYF. The CDR3 nucleotides are TGCAGCGCCGTATGGGCAGGCAGGGGGATATCCTACGAGCAGTACTTC.

This rearrangement joins TRBV28 to TRBJ2-7, with D possibly TRBD2 on 5 matching bases. CDR1 and CDR2 (germline): MDHEN, SYDVKM. The CDR3 runs to 14 residues. Trimming cost V 3 bases and J 2 bases, with 11 bases left between them. CDR3 in amino acids: CASSLRLEAYEQYF. CDR3 DNA: TGTGCCAGCAGTTTGAGGTTGGAGGCCTACGAGCAGTACTTC.

The chain carries TRBV27 and TRBJ2-5, with a possible D match to TRBD2 (6 bases). V lost 9 bases and J lost 1, with 18 bases in between. Germline V gene lookup returns CDR1 MNHEY and CDR2 SMNVEV (reference sequence). The CDR3 sequence is 15 residues long. The CDR3 protein is CASRRGGAGQETQYF. For the CDR3, the DNA is TGTGCCAGTAGGCGGGGCGGGGCTGGCCAAGAGACCCAGTACTTC.

CDR3 nucleotides: TGTGCCAGCAGCCAAGACATCGGCTATGGCTACACCTTC. Translating it yields CASSQDIGYGYTF. The chain is built from TRBV7-3 and TRBJ1-2, with D unresolved. Per the germline V gene, CDR1 is SGHTA and CDR2 is FQGTGA. The CDR3 sequence is 13 residues long. Trimming cost V 5 bases and J 4 bases, with 11 bases left between them. Combining the CDR3 with reference TRBV7-3 and TRBJ1-2 gives the whole variable domain GAGVSQTPSNKVTEKGKYVELRCDPISGHTALYWYRQSLGQGPEFLIYFQGTGAADDSGLPNDRFFAVRPEGSVSTLKIQRTERGDSAVYLCASSQDIGYGYTFGSGTRLTVV.

The count of this clone is one. V and J are TRBV6-1 and TRBJ2-2, with no clear D. Germline V CDR1 and CDR2: MNHNS, SASEGT. V lost 6 bases and J lost 5, with 4 bases in between. The CDR3 totals 11 residues. CDR3: CASSMTGELFF. CDR3 DNA: TGTGCCAGCAGCATGACCGGGGAGCTGTTTTTT.